These 14 T cell receptor beta chains came from one sample sequenced in a study of cytomegalovirus exposure and HLA in healthy donors. Primers for the PCR totalled 60 Vbeta and 13 Jbeta. Only in-frame clones appear in the TCRdb table, and some are missing; sequencing was by immunoSEQ multiplex PCR. The sample contains around 150,000 clones, almost 80% of which appear only once. Sequencing was carried out using PBMCs. All receptors derive from a woman in her twenties or thirties in good health and CMV-seronegative.

The chain carries TRBV19 and TRBJ1-1, with 7 bases lining up with TRBD1. V shed 0 bases, J shed 14 bases, and the junction held 18 bases outside the gene matches. Per germline, CDR1 LNHDA and CDR2 SQIVND (reference sequence). CDR3 length: 16 amino acids. The CDR3 bases are TGTGCCAGTAGTATAGATCCCCCCCCTAAACACAGGGGAAGCTTCTTT. Translation gives CASSIDPPPKHRGSFF. The whole variable domain, filled in from reference TRBV19 and TRBJ1-1, reads DGGITQSPKYLFRKEGQNVTLSCEQNLNHDAMYWYRQDPGQGLRLIYYSQIVNDFQKGDIAEGYSVSREKKESFPLTVTSAQKNPTAFYLCASSIDPPPKHRGSFFGQGTRLTVV.

This sequence joins TRBV15 and TRBJ2-3; D may be TRBD1 (5 bases). CDR3 length: 15 amino acids. The germline gives CDR1 LNHNV, CDR2 YYDKDF (reference sequence). V was cut by 5 bases and J by 3 bases, with 15 bases left in between. The CDR3 nucleotides read TGTGCCACCAGCGTTCGACAGCGTGGTACAGATACGCAGTATTTT. Protein sequence: CATSVRQRGTDTQYF.

The CDR3: CASSEGQRETQYF. The DNA of the CDR3 is TGTGCCAGCAGTGAGGGACAGAGGGAGACCCAGTACTTC. The chain employs TRBV28 and TRBJ2-5, with 7 nucleotides matching TRBD1. The CDR3 contains 13 residues. The germline CDR1 and CDR2 sequences are MDHEN and SYDVKM. V lost 5 bases to trimming and J lost 5 bases; unmatched junction nucleotides: 5. The full variable domain, completed using reference TRBV28 and TRBJ2-5, is DVKVTQSSRYLVKRTGEKVFLECVQDMDHENMFWYRQDPGLGLRLIYFSYDVKMKEKGDIPEGYSVSREKKERFSLILESASTNQTSMYLCASSEGQRETQYFGPGTRLLVL.

The rearrangement joins TRBV6-1 to TRBJ1-1, with D possibly being TRBD1 (6 bases). CDR1 and CDR2 (germline): MNHNS, SASEGT. The V gene lost 6 bases and the J gene lost 2 bases, with 13 bases spanning the gap. This CDR3 is built from 14 residues. The CDR3 spells CASRTPQGNTEAFF. The DNA of the CDR3 is TGTGCCAGCAGAACCCCACAGGGAAACACTGAAGCTTTCTTT.

V is TRBV9 and J is TRBJ1-2; 7 bases fit TRBD1. The CDR3 extends over 16 amino acids. V lost 0 bases and J lost 4; bases outside the gene matches: 9. Germline CDR1 is SGDLS and CDR2 is YYNGEE. The CDR3 region has the DNA TGTGCCAGCAGCGTAGAGGCAAGGGGGCAGATCTATGGCTACACCTTC. Protein: CASSVEARGQIYGYTF. The full variable domain, its missing parts supplied by reference TRBV9 and TRBJ1-2, is DSGVTQTPKHLITATGQRVTLRCSPRSGDLSVYWYQQSLDQGLQFLIQYYNGEERAKGNILERFSAQQFPDLHSELNLSSLELGDSALYFCASSVEARGQIYGYTFGSGTRLTVV.

This clone occurred once. The V call is TRBV7-8, the J call TRBJ2-7; the match to TRBD2 covers 7 bases. CDR1 and CDR2 from the germline V gene are SGHVS and FQNEAQ. With V trimmed by 4 bases and J by 0 bases, 9 bases remained unmatched. This CDR3 spans 16 amino acids. CDR3 bases: TGTGCCAGCAGCTCCCAGCGGGACCGCAGCTCCTACGAGCAGTACTTC. It is translated as CASSSQRDRSSYEQYF.

This clone has more than one count but fewer than ten. In the same sample, other DNA sequences code for this CDR3. The chain joins TRBV4-1 to TRBJ2-5; 7 bases line up with TRBD1. V gave up 4 bases and J gave up 0 bases; unmatched junction bases: 5. The germline V gene has CDR1 MGHRA and CDR2 YSYEKL. The length of the CDR3 is 15 residues. The CDR3 is CASSRIDRDQETQYF. The CDR3 region has the DNA TGCGCCAGCAGCCGGATCGACAGGGACCAAGAGACCCAGTACTTC.

The chain has TRBV2 and TRBJ1-2, with unresolved D. This CDR3 has 13 residues. From germline, CDR1 is SNHLY and CDR2 FYNNEI. Trimming took 6 bases from V and 4 from J, leaving 12 bases between them. CDR3 in amino acids: CASRADSSYGYTF. CDR3 nucleotides: TGTGCCAGCAGAGCGGATTCTAGCTATGGCTACACCTTC. Variable domain in full (rest from reference TRBV2 and TRBJ1-2): EPEVTQTPSHQVTQMGQEVILRCVPISNHLYFYWYRQILGQKVEFLVSFYNNEISEKSEIFDDQFSVERPDGSNFTLKIRSTKLEDSAMYFCASRADSSYGYTFGSGTRLTVV.

This clone appeared a few times. The chain combines TRBV2 with TRBJ1-1, with TRBD1 as a possible D gene (6 bases). Germline assignment: CDR1 SNHLY and CDR2 FYNNEI. This CDR3 has 12 residues. The V and J ends lost 5 bases and 7 bases respectively, with 11 bases between them. The CDR3 region has the DNA TGTGCCAGCAGTCGGACAGTTGGTGAAGCTTTCTTT. Protein sequence: CASSRTVGEAFF.

V gene TRBV9 combines with J gene TRBJ2-2; D is uncertain. The CDR3 extends over 13 amino acids. The germline V and J ends were trimmed by 1 base and 5 bases, with 6 bases remaining between them. Per germline, CDR1 SGDLS and CDR2 YYNGEE. CDR3 amino acids: CASSVSRTGELFF. The CDR3, as DNA: TGTGCCAGCAGCGTAAGTCGGACCGGGGAGCTGTTTTTT.

J is TRBJ1-2 and V is TRBV10-2; TRBD1 matches at 8 bases. Trimming cost V 0 bases and J 1 base; bases outside gene matches: 13. The CDR3 extends over 19 amino acids. Germline V gives CDR1 WSHSY, CDR2 SAAADI. CDR3 residues: CASSESTGTGGTFNYGYTF. CDR3 nucleotide sequence: TGCGCCAGCAGTGAGTCGACCGGGACAGGAGGAACCTTTAACTATGGCTACACCTTC.

The sample holds one count of this clone. CDR3 nucleotide sequence: TGTGCCAGCAGTGCCGTCGACAGGTTATATGGCTACACCTTC. Translated: CASSAVDRLYGYTF. The V gene is TRBV6-1, the J gene TRBJ1-2, with D perhaps matching TRBD1 (6 bases). Germline CDR1 and CDR2: MNHNS and SASEGT. V lost 4 bases and J 5 bases, leaving 14 bases between the germline ends. CDR3 length: 14 amino acids.

The CDR3 sequence: CSVVGTELEYEQYF. As DNA, the CDR3 is TGCAGCGTTGTAGGGACAGAATTGGAGTACGAGCAGTACTTC. This sequence joins TRBV29-1 and TRBJ2-7; 7 bases map to TRBD1. Germline lookup yields CDR1 SQVTM and CDR2 ANQGSEA. J lost 4 bases, V lost 4 bases, and 10 bases had no gene match. The CDR3 spans 14 residues.

This chain links TRBV5-1 with TRBJ2-1, with 15 bases lining up with TRBD2. The CDR3 contains 17 residues. The germline V gene encodes CDR1 SGHRS and CDR2 YFSETQ. V shed 3 bases, J shed 9 bases, and the junction held 10 bases outside the gene matches. CDR3: CASSWTSGGGWGVEQFF. Written as DNA, the CDR3 is TGCGCCAGCAGCTGGACTAGCGGGGGGGGCTGGGGGGTTGAGCAGTTCTTC.